Sequencing of this T cell receptor (beta chain) was carried out in a study of tumor-infiltrating lymphocytes in localized non-small cell lung cancer (dated by TCRdb to the early 2020s). Broadly, across the study: The cohort included patients whose samples were collected after neoadjuvant chemotherapy, as well as both smokers and never-smokers and several histologies. Each patient contributed resected tumor tissue and uninvolved lung tissue from the same patient, described as non-adjacent to the tumor. TCR sequencing was one of several integrated assays, alongside flow cytometry, multiplex immunofluorescence, RNA-seq, exome sequencing and proteomics, applied to the same patients. The overall ICON cohort comprised fewer than 170 surgical patients with localized non-small cell lung cancer whose tumors were resected. For more than 45 patients, immunoSEQ T-cell fraction was compared between paired tumor and uninvolved lung.

A word on this clone: The antigen it binds to is not known. No much larger clonotype is one base removed from it; base qualities were not supplied.

The T-cell fraction in tumor and uninvolved lung tissue was provided by TCR sequencing with the immunoSEQ assay. Turning to the authors' computational methods: For survival analysis, patients were split into high (upper tertile) and low (lower two tertiles) T-cell fraction groups and compared by log-rank test. A signed-rank test was used to test differences in T-cell fraction between paired tumor and uninvolved lung samples. TCRdb limited this immuneACCESS table to in-frame rearrangements with V and J called. A share of clones is missing; checked studies link under half to unresolved V genes, and the rest is unexplained. V and J calls and clone size follow that table, whereas D and trimming were derived from the DNA. Present in this sample are more than 10,000 clones, 75% to 85% of which were seen just once. The ten largest clones capture about an eighth of the sample. In the germline V gene, CDR1 corresponds to SGHVS and CDR2 to FNYEAQ. The CDR3, cysteine through phenylalanine, is 14 amino acids long. Only the CDR3 portion is preserved as DNA: 42 bases, with reading frame beginning at the first base. Trimming leaves V shorter by 6 bases and J shorter by 11 bases, with the junction holding 6 bases beyond the gene matches.

Summary of the overall study and its limitations: No association of tumor T-cell fraction from TCR sequencing with recurrence-free survival was found (p = 0.61). No difference in TCR-derived T-cell fraction was observed between the flow cytometry-defined immunotypes IM1 (good prognosis) and IM2 (poor prognosis). Assay coverage varied across patients depending on available tissue quantity, so only a subset of the cohort had TCR sequencing. Consistent with immunofluorescence CD3 counts, TCRbeta sequencing supported greater T cell infiltration in tumors than in uninvolved lung tissue. Because different assays used different pieces of the same tissue, intratumor heterogeneity could not be separated from technical variation.

Patient enrollment in ICON started in April 2016, and the final patient was enrolled in late 2018. Fresh tumor and matched uninvolved tissue for in-depth immune analyses, including TCR sequencing, were collected from a subcohort of fewer than 95 patients. TCR sequencing was performed on DNA isolated from bulk tissue, without cell sorting. Recombination connected TRBV7-6 to TRBJ1-6; 11 bases in the middle match TRBD1. Sequencing was carried out using lung tumor tissue. This receptor was identified in a human donor with non-small cell lung cancer. The CDR3 in this case is CASSSGTGGTPLHF. The nucleotide sequence is TGTGCCAGCAGTTCTGGGACAGGGGGGACACCCCTCCACTTT.